The 30 T cell receptor beta chains in this list originate from one sample, sequenced in a study of blood T cells in healthy people across ages. Together with a sample-barcoded 5' primer, a J-beta primer mix was included in a second PCR lasting roughly 6 to 12 cycles. TCRdb recomputed calls from the 5' RACE reads with MiXCR, one row per CDR3 protein. The sample has roughly 640,000 distinct CDR3 sequences; about 30% are singletons. Specimen: blood. The receptors originated from an elderly woman in good health.

This clonotype was recorded a few times. This sequence may be a read error, since a much larger clone differs from it by one base. The gene calls are TRBV7-2 and TRBJ2-1; 8 bases are a match to TRBD2. The CDR3 extends over 16 amino acids. CDR1 is SGHTA, CDR2 FQGNSA, per germline. The CDR3 region is CASRLIAGISYNEQFF. The CDR3 coding sequence is TGTGCCAGCCGCTTAATAGCGGGGATCTCCTACAATGAGCAGTTCTTC.

This clonotype showed up just a few times. J is TRBJ2-2 and V is TRBV6-5; 9 nucleotides align to TRBD1. This CDR3 spans 18 amino acids. CDR1 and CDR2 from the germline V gene are MNHEY and SVGAGI. After removal of 2 bases from V and 6 bases from J, the junction contained 13 bases not matched to a gene. The CDR3 sequence: CASSYDRPGQGRAGELFF. CDR3 coding DNA: TGTGCCAGCAGTTACGATCGTCCGGGACAGGGTAGGGCCGGGGAGCTGTTTTTT.

This clonotype was detected many times. The chain carries TRBV3-1 and TRBJ1-6; D call uncertain. Germline lookup yields CDR1 LGHDT and CDR2 YNNKEL (reference sequence). Trimming shortened V by 1 base and J by 7 bases, and 11 bases separated the two germline ends. The CDR3 spans 15 residues. CDR3 sequence reads: CASSQVRGFNSPLHF. As DNA, the CDR3 is TGTGCCAGCAGCCAAGTCCGGGGTTTCAATTCACCCCTCCACTTT.

This clonotype was found many times. This rearrangement joins TRBV7-9 to TRBJ1-2; D may be TRBD1 (5 bases). Trimming removed 5 bases from V and 0 bases from J, with 13 bases in between. Germline assignment: CDR1 SEHNR and CDR2 FQNEAQ (reference sequence). The CDR3 consists of 15 residues. In DNA, the CDR3 is TGTGCCAGCAGCCCAAGAGGGACCGCTAACTATGGCTACACCTTC. It translates to CASSPRGTANYGYTF.

The chain is built from TRBV7-3 and TRBJ2-1; possibly TRBD1 or TRBD2 for D (5 bases each). Trimming took off 1 base at V and 0 bases at J, with 16 bases between the two ends. The CDR3 covers 18 residues. CDR1 SGHTA and CDR2 FQGTGA come from the germline V gene. The CDR3 DNA is TGTGCCAGCAGCTTAAGAGGAGGACAATTCCTCTCCTACAATGAGCAGTTCTTC. It encodes CASSLRGGQFLSYNEQFF.

In this sample, this clonotype turned up many times. V and J are TRBV7-9 and TRBJ1-2; D call uncertain. V was shortened by 1 base and J by 8 bases, with 11 bases between the two germline ends. Germline V gene data show CDR1 as SEHNR and CDR2 as FQNEAQ (reference sequence). The CDR3 runs 13 residues. The CDR3 spells CASSLGVSRGYTF. Here the CDR3 DNA reads TGTGCCAGCAGCTTAGGAGTTTCGCGGGGCTACACCTTC.

This clonotype was detected many times. The chain combines TRBV7-2 with TRBJ2-7, with 7 bases fitting TRBD1. The germline gives CDR1 SGHTA, CDR2 FQGNSA. V shed 3 bases, J shed 4 bases, and the junction held 6 bases outside the gene matches. The CDR3 loop spans 14 amino acids. CDR3 bases: TGTGCCAGCAGCTTCGACAGGGATTTGTACGAGCAGTACTTC. It encodes CASSFDRDLYEQYF.

A remark on this clonotype: The conserved phenylalanine or tryptophan normally closing the CDR3 is absent here, so this likely arose from a read error. The chain carries TRBV5-1 and TRBJ1-1; D is perhaps TRBD1 (6 bases). The germline gives CDR1 SGHRS, CDR2 YFSETQ. This CDR3 region has 15 residues. V lost 7 bases and J 0 bases, leaving 16 bases between the germline ends. CDR3 bases: TGCGCCAGCTCGCAGGGGTCGCTTTTGAACACTGAAGCTTTCTGT. Translating gives CASSQGSLLNTEAFC.

V is TRBV27 and J is TRBJ2-3; the D gene is possibly TRBD2 (6 bases). This CDR3 is 14 amino acids long. V shed 7 bases and J shed 5 bases, with 16 bases lying between them. CDR1 is MNHEY, CDR2 SMNVEV, per germline (reference sequence). In DNA, the CDR3 is TGTGCCAGCATCCCGTGGGGGGTGAAAGATACGCAGTATTTT. It specifies CASIPWGVKDTQYF.

The table lists this clonotype with many counts. The V and J genes are TRBV5-1 and TRBJ2-5, with 7 bases that match TRBD1. Trimming cost V 4 bases and J 3 bases; bases outside gene matches: 6. Germline CDR1 is SGHRS and CDR2 is YFSETQ. The CDR3 covers 14 residues. Here the CDR3 reads CASSHIDREETQYF. CDR3 nucleotides: TGCGCCAGCAGCCACATAGACAGGGAAGAGACCCAGTACTTC.

This clonotype was found many times. The gene calls are TRBV6-1 and TRBJ2-1; D may be TRBD1 or TRBD2 (5 bases each). The V and J ends lost 0 bases and 4 bases respectively, with 13 bases between them. The germline gives CDR1 MNHNS, CDR2 SASEGT. The CDR3 spans 16 residues. The CDR3 is CASSEAFGTIYNEQFF. In DNA form, the CDR3 reads TGTGCCAGCAGTGAAGCGTTCGGGACCATATACAATGAGCAGTTCTTC.

The chain joins TRBV20-1 to TRBJ1-4; D remains ambiguous. Germline lookup yields CDR1 DFQATT and CDR2 SNEGSKA (reference sequence). V was clipped by 7 bases and J by 3 bases, with 12 bases between them. CDR3 length: 13 amino acids. The chain's CDR3 is CSVNSGSNEKLFF. For the CDR3, the DNA is TGCAGTGTTAACAGCGGATCTAATGAAAAACTGTTTTTT.

As for this clonotype: One end of the junction does not line up with germline, which may come from a read error. This chain joins TRBV5-1 and TRBJ2-1; no clear D. Per the germline V gene, CDR1 is SGHRS and CDR2 is YFSETQ. CDR3 length equals 12 residues. CDR3 coding DNA: TGCGCCAGCAGCTTGGAAGGGAATGAGCAGTGCTTC. Its translation: CASSLEGNEQCF.

The rearrangement uses TRBV7-2 and TRBJ2-7; D not resolved. The V gene lost 5 bases and the J gene lost 4 bases, with 9 bases spanning the gap. The CDR3 totals 12 residues. CDR1 SGHTA and CDR2 FQGNSA come from the germline V gene. The CDR3 bases are TGTGCCAGCAGCCGACCAGGTTACGAGCAGTACTTC. This gives the protein CASSRPGYEQYF.

In the case of this clonotype: This may come from a read error, since a much larger clone is one base off. This chain joins TRBV18 and TRBJ2-1, with D possibly being TRBD1 (5 bases). CDR1 and CDR2 (germline): KGHSH, LQKENI. The V end was cut by 2 bases, the J end by 10 bases, with 21 bases between. The length of the CDR3 is 16 residues. CDR3 nucleotide sequence: TGTGCCAGCTCACCAGATTCCCTGTTGACAGAGTCCGAGCAGTTCTTC. This encodes CASSPDSLLTESEQFF.

This clonotype turned up a few times. A much larger clone differs from this one at a single base, so this may be a read error. This chain joins TRBV9 and TRBJ2-5, with 9 bases aligning to TRBD1. Trimming took 4 bases from V and 11 from J; bases not matched to a gene: 12. The CDR3 is 14 amino acids. CDR1 and CDR2 from the germline V gene are SGDLS and YYNGEE. The CDR3 coding sequence is TGTGCCAGCAGCCCTCGGACAGGGGAGGATGAGCAGTACTTC. It encodes CASSPRTGEDEQYF. Using reference TRBV9 and TRBJ2-5 for the parts outside the CDR3, the full variable domain is DSGVTQTPKHLITATGQRVTLRCSPRSGDLSVYWYQQSLDQGLQFLIQYYNGEERAKGNILERFSAQQFPDLHSELNLSSLELGDSALYFCASSPRTGEDEQYFGPGTRLLVL.

Comment on this clonotype: This sequence may be a read error, since a much larger clone differs from it by one base. The J gene is TRBJ2-7, the V gene TRBV7-2; D gene ambiguous. Trimming pared 5 bases from V and 3 bases from J, leaving 17 bases between. The CDR3 loop spans 15 amino acids. Germline V gene sequence: CDR1 SGHTA, CDR2 FQGNSA. The CDR3 loop is CASSPAVVGRYEQYF. The CDR3 nucleotides read TGTGCCAGCAGCCCTGCGGTGGTAGGCCGCTACGAGCAGTACTTC. The full variable domain, completed using reference TRBV7-2 and TRBJ2-7, is GAGVSQSPSNKVTEKGKDVELRCDPISGHTALYWYRQSLGQGLEFLIYFQGNSAPDKSGLPSDRFSAERTGGSVSTLTIQRTQQEDSAVYLCASSPAVVGRYEQYFGPGTRLTVT.

This clonotype was recorded many times. The chain has TRBV7-8 and TRBJ2-1; D might be TRBD1 or TRBD2, each matching 5 bases. Germline CDR1 and CDR2: SGHVS and FQNEAQ. The germline V and J ends were trimmed by 7 bases and 0 bases, with 13 bases remaining between them. CDR3 length equals 15 residues. As DNA, the CDR3 is TGTGCCAGCACCAAAGCAGGGAGCTCCTACAATGAGCAGTTCTTC. This sequence encodes CASTKAGSSYNEQFF. Filled out from reference TRBV7-8 and TRBJ2-1, the complete variable domain reads GAGVSQSPRYKVAKRGQDVALRCDPISGHVSLFWYQQALGQGPEFLTYFQNEAQLDKSGLPSDRFFAERPEGSVSTLKIQRTQQEDSAVYLCASTKAGSSYNEQFFGPGTRLTVL.

For this clonotype: At one end, the junction sequence differs from germline, possibly due to a read error. The chain employs TRBV13 and TRBJ1-2, with 8 bases fitting TRBD1. Looked up from germline, CDR1 is PRHDT and CDR2 is FYEKMQ (reference sequence). CDR3 length: 14 amino acids. CDR3 protein: CASSSGTGGWGFTF. As DNA, the CDR3 is TGTGCCAGCAGCTCAGGGACAGGCGGTTGGGGCTTCACCTTC.

This clonotype was recorded once. The chain has TRBV5-6 and TRBJ1-3, with 11 bases lining up with TRBD1. The germline V gene has CDR1 SGHDT and CDR2 YYEEEE. Trimming removed 4 bases from V and 1 base from J; junction bases left unmatched: 7. The CDR3 consists of 17 residues. CDR3 loop: CASSVPGQGVSGNTIYF. The CDR3, as DNA: TGTGCCAGCAGCGTTCCGGGACAGGGGGTTTCTGGAAACACCATATATTTT.

This clonotype was seen a handful of times. The chain is built from TRBV29-1 and TRBJ1-2, with D maybe TRBD1 (5 bases). V was pared by 6 bases and J by 8 bases, with 19 bases between. The CDR3 totals 13 residues. Per the germline V gene, CDR1 is SQVTM and CDR2 is ANQGSEA. The CDR3 region has the DNA TGCAGCGTCGCCGAGGGGCTTGCCTTCGGCTACACCTTC. Protein product: CSVAEGLAFGYTF.

This clonotype was counted between two and nine times. The chain recombines TRBV15 with TRBJ2-5; no reliable D call. The J call may be mistaken, given a closer DNA end match to TRBJ2-1. The germline gives CDR1 LNHNV, CDR2 YYDKDF (reference sequence). This CDR3 spans 14 amino acids. The CDR3: CATSRVAAQETQFF. CDR3 sequence (DNA): TGTGCCACCAGCAGGGTAGCAGCGCAAGAGACCCAGTTCTTC.

This clonotype was counted at least ten times. The rearrangement links TRBV6-5 to TRBJ2-7; TRBD1 aligns across 11 bases. The CDR3 totals 14 residues. Germline V gives CDR1 MNHEY, CDR2 SVGAGI. V dropped 6 bases and J dropped 2; count of bases not matched to a gene: 3. Written as DNA, the CDR3 is TGTGCCAGCAGCGGGACAGGGGGGACCTACGAGCAGTACTTC. The encoded protein is CASSGTGGTYEQYF.

This clonotype has a count of ten or more. This rearrangement joins TRBV27 to TRBJ1-5; D uncertain. Germline CDR1 reads MNHEY; CDR2 reads SMNVEV (reference sequence). V was cut by 4 bases and J by 5 bases, with 9 bases left in between. The CDR3 runs to 13 residues. This chain's CDR3 is CASSSRPDQPQHF. The CDR3 nucleotides are TGTGCCAGCAGTTCGCGTCCGGATCAGCCCCAGCATTTT.

This clonotype has more than one count but fewer than ten. J is TRBJ1-3 and V is TRBV7-2; D remains ambiguous. CDR1 SGHTA and CDR2 FQGNSA come from the germline V gene. V dropped 5 bases and J dropped 0 bases, with 11 bases sitting between them. The CDR3 is made up of 15 amino acids. The CDR3 loop is CASSTDGISGNTIYF. CDR3 sequence (DNA): TGTGCCAGCAGCACGGACGGGATCTCTGGAAACACCATATATTTT.

The sample holds many counts of this clonotype. The chain uses TRBV6-5 and TRBJ1-4, with unresolved D. Germline CDR1 reads MNHEY; CDR2 reads SVGAGI. This CDR3 comprises 13 residues. V was cut by 5 bases and J by 0 bases, with 4 bases left in between. The CDR3 sequence: CASSRATNEKLFF. CDR3 bases: TGTGCCAGCAGTCGTGCAACTAATGAAAAACTGTTTTTT.

In the case of this clonotype: Given a much more abundant clone one base away, this may be a read error. Likely a read error: the CDR3 ends without its conserved phenylalanine or tryptophan. This chain connects TRBV6-5 to TRBJ1-2; 10 bases match TRBD1. The V segment lost 6 bases and the J segment 3 bases; nucleotides outside the gene matches: 7. From germline, CDR1 is MNHEY and CDR2 SVGAGI. The CDR3 is 15 residues long. Written as DNA, the CDR3 is TGTGCCAGCAGCGCGGACAGGGGGGTTTACTATGGCTACACCTGC. Its translation is CASSADRGVYYGYTC.

For this clonotype: The junction differs from germline at one of its ends, possibly a read error. The genes are TRBV12-3 or TRBV12-4 and TRBJ2-3; D may be TRBD1 (6 bases). The CDR3 consists of 15 residues. The CDR3 loop reads CASSLEGVRTDAQYF. The DNA for the CDR3 is TGTGCCAGCAGTTTAGAGGGGGTGAGAACAGATGCGCAATATTTT.

This clonotype was seen many times. The chain carries TRBV7-2 and TRBJ1-4; a weak D match, TRBD1 (6 bases). CDR3 length equals 13 residues. The germline V and J ends were trimmed by 4 bases and 11 bases, with 14 bases remaining between them. Germline V CDR1 and CDR2: SGHTA, FQGNSA. CDR3 in amino acids: CASSSPTGKKLFF. For the CDR3, the DNA is TGTGCCAGCAGCTCACCGACAGGAAAGAAACTGTTTTTT. Using reference TRBV7-2 and TRBJ1-4 for the parts outside the CDR3, the full variable domain is GAGVSQSPSNKVTEKGKDVELRCDPISGHTALYWYRQSLGQGLEFLIYFQGNSAPDKSGLPSDRFSAERTGGSVSTLTIQRTQQEDSAVYLCASSSPTGKKLFFGSGTQLSVL.

For this clonotype: Since a much larger clone is just one base distant, this may be a read error. The chain links TRBV5-1 to TRBJ2-7; tentative D call: TRBD2 (6 bases). The CDR3 is made up of 12 amino acids. From germline, CDR1 is SGHRS and CDR2 YFSETQ. CDR3 sequence (DNA): TGCGTCAGCAGCTTCGGAGGGGACGAGCAGTACTTC. This gives the protein CVSSFGGDEQYF.